Following are 13 T cell receptor beta chains from one sample sequenced in a study of cytomegalovirus exposure and HLA in healthy donors. The primer mix had 60 Vbeta and 13 Jbeta primers. Here immunoSEQ multiplex PCR was the method, and the copy in TCRdb shows in-frame clones only, minus some. The table has about 200,000 clones, about four fifths seen once. Sequencing used PBMCs. These receptors were collected from a boy younger than 10 in good health and CMV-seronegative.

The V gene is TRBV7-2, the J gene TRBJ1-5; D is uncertain. This CDR3 comprises 13 residues. V was pared by 0 bases and J by 4 bases, with 4 bases between. Germline-derived CDR1 and CDR2 are SGHTA and FQGNSA. CDR3: CASSLAQNQPQHF. The DNA for the CDR3 is TGTGCCAGCAGCTTAGCCCAAAATCAGCCCCAGCATTTT.

This chain links TRBV5-4 with TRBJ1-2; D perhaps matches TRBD1 (6 bases). Trimming cost V 5 bases and J 7 bases, with 12 bases left between them. Germline CDR1 SGHNT, CDR2 YYREEE (reference sequence). This CDR3 has 12 amino acids. The CDR3: CASSSGVGGYTF. The CDR3, as DNA: TGTGCCAGCAGTTCAGGGGTGGGTGGCTACACCTTC.

This clone was observed once. This chain links TRBV5-4 with TRBJ1-6; D is possibly TRBD1 (5 bases). CDR1 is SGHNT and CDR2 is YYREEE in the germline V gene (reference sequence). V was clipped by 3 bases and J by 10 bases, with 23 bases between them. The CDR3 extends over 17 amino acids. This CDR3 is CASSSGSQGGLGSPLHF. DNA of the CDR3: TGTGCCAGCAGCTCAGGTAGCCAGGGCGGTTTGGGGTCACCCCTCCACTTT. The full variable domain, its missing parts supplied by reference TRBV5-4 and TRBJ1-6, is ETGVTQSPTHLIKTRGQQVTLRCSSQSGHNTVSWYQQALGQGPQFIFQYYREEENGRGNFPPRFSGLQFPNYSSELNVNALELDDSALYLCASSSGSQGGLGSPLHFGNGTRLTVT.

V and J are TRBV5-6 and TRBJ2-1; TRBD2 matches 10 bases. Germline CDR1 reads SGHDT; CDR2 reads YYEEEE. The CDR3 has 15 residues. With V trimmed by 4 bases and J by 4 bases, 5 bases remained unmatched. CDR3 protein: CASSPRTSGYNEQFF. Written as DNA, the CDR3 is TGTGCCAGCAGCCCCCGGACTAGCGGTTACAATGAGCAGTTCTTC.

V usage is TRBV11-2 and J usage is TRBJ2-1; 9 nucleotides match TRBD2. CDR1 SGHAT and CDR2 FQNNGV come from the germline V gene. The length of the CDR3 is 18 residues. With V trimmed by 4 bases and J by 0 bases, 10 bases remained unmatched. The CDR3 is CASSSRGGSTNSYNEQFF. In nucleotides, the CDR3 is TGTGCCAGCAGCTCGCGGGGGGGATCCACGAACTCCTACAATGAGCAGTTCTTC. The full variable domain, rest sourced from reference TRBV11-2 and TRBJ2-1, is EAGVAQSPRYKIIEKRQSVAFWCNPISGHATLYWYQQILGQGPKLLIQFQNNGVVDDSQLPKDRFSAERLKGVDSTLKIQPAKLEDSAVYLCASSSRGGSTNSYNEQFFGPGTRLTVL.

This clone was seen a few times. This chain uses TRBV7-9 with TRBJ2-1; TRBD2 is a possible D gene (5 bases). Germline V gene lookup returns CDR1 SEHNR and CDR2 FQNEAQ (reference sequence). CDR3 length: 14 amino acids. V lost 8 bases and J 5 bases, leaving 16 bases between the germline ends. CDR3 DNA: TGTGCCAGCGAGGGTAGGGTAAGCGACAATGAGCAGTTCTTC. Translated, it gives CASEGRVSDNEQFF. Together with reference TRBV7-9 and TRBJ2-1, the CDR3 gives the full variable domain: DTGVSQNPRHKITKRGQNVTFRCDPISEHNRLYWYRQTLGQGPEFLTYFQNEAQLEKSRLLSDRFSAERPKGSFSTLEIQRTEQGDSAMYLCASEGRVSDNEQFFGPGTRLTVL.

This chain links TRBV5-1 with TRBJ2-5; D is possibly TRBD1 (6 bases). The DNA end is a closer match to TRBJ2-7, so the J assignment may be wrong. CDR1 is SGHRS and CDR2 is YFSETQ in the germline V gene. This CDR3 contains 13 residues. The CDR3 loop is CASSFGTMGEQYF. The CDR3 region has the DNA TGCGCCAGCAGCTTCGGGACAATGGGCGAGCAGTACTTC.

The gene calls are TRBV30 and TRBJ1-1; 8 nucleotides match TRBD1. Germline V gene data show CDR1 as GTSNPN and CDR2 as SVGIG (reference sequence). V trimming: 3 bases; J trimming: 7 bases; junction bases outside the gene matches: 7. The CDR3 has 13 amino acids. CDR3 loop: CAWSPGQGNEAFF. CDR3 coding DNA: TGTGCCTGGAGCCCCGGACAGGGAAATGAAGCTTTCTTT.

This chain connects TRBV6-6 to TRBJ2-3, with D tentatively TRBD2 (5 bases). The length of the CDR3 is 14 residues. V was trimmed by 7 bases and J by 2 bases, leaving 13 bases between them. From germline, CDR1 is MNHNY and CDR2 SVGAGI (reference sequence). The CDR3 DNA follows: TGTGCCAGCACCTTTAGCGCGAACACAGATACGCAGTATTTT. Translation gives CASTFSANTDTQYF.

The rearrangement links TRBV7-9 to TRBJ1-2, with D perhaps matching TRBD1 (5 bases). Deletions cut 2 bases from V and 4 bases from J, with 11 bases between. The CDR3 loop spans 14 amino acids. Germline V gene lookup returns CDR1 SEHNR and CDR2 FQNEAQ (reference sequence). This chain's CDR3 is CASSLRQGPYGYTF. The DNA of the CDR3 is TGTGCCAGCAGCTTAAGGCAGGGCCCCTATGGCTACACCTTC. Full variable domain (remainder filled in from reference TRBV7-9 and TRBJ1-2): DTGVSQNPRHKITKRGQNVTFRCDPISEHNRLYWYRQTLGQGPEFLTYFQNEAQLEKSRLLSDRFSAERPKGSFSTLEIQRTEQGDSAMYLCASSLRQGPYGYTFGSGTRLTVV.

CDR3 amino acids: CASSLYRGYEQYF. CDR3 nucleotides: TGTGCCAGCAGCTTATACAGGGGATACGAGCAGTACTTC. The chain uses TRBV7-2 and TRBJ2-7; 7 positions match TRBD1. Germline-derived CDR1 and CDR2 are SGHTA and FQGNSA. The V gene end was trimmed by 2 bases and the J gene end by 4 bases; junction bases not matched to a gene: 2. This CDR3 has 13 residues.

J is TRBJ1-5 and V is TRBV19; no firm D call. Germline V lookup: CDR1 LNHDA, CDR2 SQIVND (reference sequence). V was pared by 2 bases and J by 7 bases, with 9 bases between. CDR3 size: 13 residues. CDR3 loop: CASSINEGQPQHF. CDR3 bases: TGTGCCAGTAGTATAAATGAGGGCCAGCCCCAGCATTTT.

This clone has only one observation. J is TRBJ1-1 and V is TRBV4-1; D remains ambiguous. The CDR3 consists of 16 residues. Germline V gene data show CDR1 as MGHRA and CDR2 as YSYEKL. With 1 base removed from V and 2 bases from J, the gap between germline ends came to 14 bases. The CDR3 DNA follows: TGCGCCAGCAGCCAAGTTCGCGGCTTAAGAAACACTGAAGCTTTCTTT. Translation gives CASSQVRGLRNTEAFF.